Sequencing of this T cell receptor beta chain was carried out in a study of T cell repertoires in cytomegalovirus infection. Whole-study context: Selected CMV epitopes included recently identified HLA-C-restricted ones as well as well-studied HLA-B-restricted ones. Public TCR beta signatures indicated both CMV infection and matching HLA type.

The CDR3 length is 18 residues. Germline V gene data show CDR1 as LGHNA and CDR2 as YSLEER. With 4 bases clipped from V and 1 base from J, the junction kept 5 bases outside the gene matches. TCRdb re-derived calls from the reads in MiXCR, one entry per CDR3 protein. The data contain 680,000 or so distinct CDR3 sequences, around 30% of them seen just once; the ten biggest clones take up about 18%. Worth noting for this clonotype: The antigen is not known.

General observations from the study: Carriers of CMV and the relevant HLA type were discriminated by public TCR beta frequency. Within the response measured ex vivo, HLA-C-restricted CMV-specific TCR beta clonotypes were dominant.

This material consisted of cultured PBMCs, taken from culture after CMV antigen stimulation. This receptor was identified in a human donor in good health (CMV status not recorded). Some clones in this sample may be carry-over from other donors' samples. The chain carries TRBV4-3 and TRBJ2-2, with TRBD2 matching over 14 bases. CDR3 sequence reads: CASSRLGTSGGNTGELFF. The CDR3, as DNA: TGCGCCAGCAGCCGCCTTGGGACTAGCGGGGGGAACACCGGGGAGCTGTTTTTT.